These 9 T cell receptor beta chains came from one sample sequenced in a study of CD8+CD57+ T cells in acquired aplastic anemia (dated by TCRdb to between 2017 and 2018). The instrument given in TCRdb is Illumina HiSeq 2000. Genomic DNA was used as template for profiling of TCR beta VDJ combinations and CDR3 sequences. The public reads were reanalyzed by TCRdb: fastp trimming at Q25, MiXCR alignment, in-frame beta chains only. CDR3 protein sequences are deduplicated, and each keeps its most common genes and DNA. The sample table records roughly 250,000 distinct CDR3 sequences; around 43% of these occur just once. 6.5% to 10% of the sample is in the top ten clones. Flow cytometry had shown CD8+CD57+ cell expansion in the patients selected for sequencing. The sample comprised sorted CD4+, CD8+, or CD8+CD57+ T cells (not recorded which) from PBMCs. All receptors come from a human donor with aplastic anemia.

V and J are TRBV19 and TRBJ1-1; the D is unclear. The CDR3 loop spans 13 amino acids. Germline lookup yields CDR1 LNHDA and CDR2 SQIVND (reference sequence). Between the trimmed V and J ends, which lost 6 bases and 0 bases, there was a span of 8 bases. The CDR3 DNA reads as TGTGCCAGTAGCCAGATTATGAACACTGAAGCTTTCTTT. It is translated as CASSQIMNTEAFF. The whole variable domain, remainder taken from reference TRBV19 and TRBJ1-1, is DGGITQSPKYLFRKEGQNVTLSCEQNLNHDAMYWYRQDPGQGLRLIYYSQIVNDFQKGDIAEGYSVSREKKESFPLTVTSAQKNPTAFYLCASSQIMNTEAFFGQGTRLTVV.

This clonotype was found many times. The V call is TRBV28, the J call TRBJ2-3; TRBD2 matches at 11 bases. The CDR3 contains 15 residues. Per germline, CDR1 MDHEN and CDR2 SYDVKM. J gave up 6 bases and V 4 bases, and 6 bases lay outside the gene matches. The CDR3 bases are TGTGCCAGCAGTTCAGTAGCGGGAGGGGCGGATACGCAGTATTTT. It encodes CASSSVAGGADTQYF. Drawing the rest from reference TRBV28 and TRBJ2-3, the complete variable domain is DVKVTQSSRYLVKRTGEKVFLECVQDMDHENMFWYRQDPGLGLRLIYFSYDVKMKEKGDIPEGYSVSREKKERFSLILESASTNQTSMYLCASSSVAGGADTQYFGPGTRLTVL.

This chain links TRBV7-2 with TRBJ2-1; no clear D gene. V shed 9 bases and J shed 9 bases, with 12 bases lying between them. Germline CDR1 is SGHTA and CDR2 is FQGNSA. This CDR3 comprises 11 residues. The CDR3 DNA is TGTGCCAGTATGGCGAGACTTGAGCAGTTCTTC. Translating it yields CASMARLEQFF.

This clonotype showed up just a few times. The CDR3 nucleotides read TGTGCCTGGGACCCGGGACAGGGGGATTCACCCCTCCACTTT. Its translation is CAWDPGQGDSPLHF. The V call is TRBV30, the J call TRBJ1-6; TRBD1 agrees at 11 bases. The CDR3 is 14 amino acids. Germline values: CDR1 GTSNPN, CDR2 SVGIG (reference sequence). V shed 5 bases and J 8 bases; nucleotides not matched to a gene: 5.

This clonotype showed up many times. This sequence joins TRBV24-1 and TRBJ1-6, with D unresolved. This CDR3 contains 16 residues. The V gene's germline CDR1 is KGHDR and CDR2 SFDVKD. V shed 12 bases and J shed 0 bases, with 17 bases lying between them. The CDR3 loop reads CAPPAFRSSYNSPLHF. The CDR3 nucleotides read TGTGCCCCCCCCGCCTTTAGGAGCTCCTATAATTCACCCCTCCACTTT.

Concerning this clonotype itself: This may arise from a read error, as a much more abundant clone is one base away. This sequence joins TRBV5-6 and TRBJ1-3, with 9 bases fitting TRBD1. CDR3 length: 15 residues. CDR1 is SGHDT, CDR2 YYEEEE, per germline. The V gene end was trimmed by 3 bases and the J gene end by 11 bases; junction bases not matched to a gene: 12. The CDR3 loop reads CASSWPGQGVNAIYF. CDR3 nucleotides: TGTGCCAGCAGCTGGCCGGGACAGGGAGTGAACGCCATATATTTT.

V gene TRBV5-4 combines with J gene TRBJ1-2; perhaps TRBD1 as D (6 bases). Deletions cut 7 bases from V and 6 bases from J, with 19 bases between. CDR3 length: 14 amino acids. In germline, CDR1 is SGHNT, CDR2 YYREEE (reference sequence). The CDR3 here is CASGLRQVMNGYTF. The CDR3 DNA follows: TGTGCCAGCGGACTCCGACAGGTTATGAATGGCTACACCTTC.

This clonotype appeared a few times. The chain uses TRBV25-1 and TRBJ2-1; 8 positions agree with TRBD1. After removal of 4 bases from V and 3 bases from J, the junction contained 11 bases not matched to a gene. CDR1 and CDR2 (germline): MGHDK, SYGVNS. CDR3 length: 17 amino acids. The chain's CDR3 is CASSGQGPVFLYNEQFF. The CDR3 DNA is TGTGCCAGCAGTGGACAGGGGCCCGTTTTTCTCTACAATGAGCAGTTCTTC.

The rearrangement uses TRBV30 and TRBJ2-6; 8 bases line up with TRBD1. The germline gives CDR1 GTSNPN, CDR2 SVGIG (reference sequence). V shed 3 bases and J 0 bases; nucleotides not matched to a gene: 4. The CDR3 covers 16 residues. This chain's CDR3 is CAWSETGVSGANVLTF. CDR3 nucleotides: TGTGCCTGGAGCGAGACAGGGGTCTCTGGGGCCAACGTCCTGACTTTC.